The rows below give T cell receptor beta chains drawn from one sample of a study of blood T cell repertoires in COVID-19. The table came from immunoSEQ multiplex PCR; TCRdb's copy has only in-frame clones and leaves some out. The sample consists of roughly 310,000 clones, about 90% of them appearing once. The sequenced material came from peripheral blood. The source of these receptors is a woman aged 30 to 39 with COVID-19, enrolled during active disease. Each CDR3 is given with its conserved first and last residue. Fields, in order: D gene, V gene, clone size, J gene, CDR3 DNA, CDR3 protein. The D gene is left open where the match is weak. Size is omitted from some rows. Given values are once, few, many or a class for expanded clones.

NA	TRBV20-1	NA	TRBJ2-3	TGCAGTGCTAGAGATCGGGATACGCAGTATTTT	CSARDRDTQYF
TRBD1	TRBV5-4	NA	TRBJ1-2	TGTGCCAGCGTCTCGAACCGGGACAGGGGACTCTATGGCTACACCTTC	CASVSNRDRGLYGYTF
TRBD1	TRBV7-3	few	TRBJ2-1	TGTGCCAGCAGCCCCCGGGGCGGGACAGGGGACAATGAGCAGTTCTTC	CASSPRGGTGDNEQFF
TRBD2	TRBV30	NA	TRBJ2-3	TGTGCCTGGTCGGTCGGACTAGCGGGAGTGGCGCAGTATTTT	CAWSVGLAGVAQYF
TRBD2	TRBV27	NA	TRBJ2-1	TGTGCCAGCAGTACTTTAGGACTAGCGGGAAACTCCTACAATGAGCAGTTCTTC	CASSTLGLAGNSYNEQFF
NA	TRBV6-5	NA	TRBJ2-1	TGTGCCAGTAACGAGGACAGCCACAATGAGCAGTTCTTC	CASNEDSHNEQFF
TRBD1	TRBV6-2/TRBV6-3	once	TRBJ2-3	TGTGCCAGCAGTCCGCTCACCGGGACAGGGTTTCGGGCAGATACGCAGTATTTT	CASSPLTGTGFRADTQYF
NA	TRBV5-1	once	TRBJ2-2	TGCGCCAGCAGTATCCAGGGTAACGGGGAGCTGTTTTTT	CASSIQGNGELFF
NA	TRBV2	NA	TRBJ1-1	TGTGCCAGCAGTGGGCAGGGTGGAAGAACTGAAGCTTTCTTT	CASSGQGGRTEAFF
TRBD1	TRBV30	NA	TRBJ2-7	TGTGCCTGGACCCTAGACAGGGGGCGGTACGAGCAGTACTTC	CAWTLDRGRYEQYF
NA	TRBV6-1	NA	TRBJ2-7	TGTGCCAGCAGTGATCACCGGGTCGAGAGCTCCTACGAGCAGTACTTC	CASSDHRVESSYEQYF
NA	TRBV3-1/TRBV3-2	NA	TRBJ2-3	TGTGCCAGCAGCCAAAAGGTCAGCCGGTTTAGGACTTCCAACCTCACAGATACGCAGTATTTT	CASSQKVSRFRTSNLTDTQYF
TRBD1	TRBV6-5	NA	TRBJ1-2	TGTGCCAGCAGTTACTCGGCGACAGGGGGTTTCAACACCTTC	CASSYSATGGFNTF
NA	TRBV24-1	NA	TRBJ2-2	TGTGCCACCAACGGGAACACCGGGGAGCTGTTTTTT	CATNGNTGELFF
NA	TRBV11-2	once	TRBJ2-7	TGTGCCAGCAGCTCCCTCTCCCTACAGGACCGCTCCTACGAGCAGTACTTC	CASSSLSLQDRSYEQYF
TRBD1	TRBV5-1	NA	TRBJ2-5	TGCGCCAGCAGCGGGACAGGGGGCGCAGGGGCCCAGTACTTC	CASSGTGGAGAQYF
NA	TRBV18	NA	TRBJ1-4	TGTGCCAGCTCACCCGACCCTCCGGGGGAAAAACTGTTTTTT	CASSPDPPGEKLFF
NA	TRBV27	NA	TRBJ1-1	TGTGCCACCTCTCACCGGGGTGGGGGCCACGAAGCTTTCTTT	CATSHRGGGHEAFF
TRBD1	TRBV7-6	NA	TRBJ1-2	TGTGCCAGCAGCGCAGACCCGACAGGGCTTTGGTGGGGCTACACCTTC	CASSADPTGLWWGYTF
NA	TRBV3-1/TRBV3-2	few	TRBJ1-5	TGTGCCAGCAGCCAGGCCGCAGGGGATAATCAGCCCCAGCATTTT	CASSQAAGDNQPQHF
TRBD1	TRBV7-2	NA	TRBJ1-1	TGTGCCAGCAGCTCACAGGGGTTGCCTGAAGCTTTCTTT	CASSSQGLPEAFF
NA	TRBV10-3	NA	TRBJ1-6	TGTGCCATCAGCGCCGGCGACAGCTTAAATTCACCCCTCCACTTT	CAISAGDSLNSPLHF
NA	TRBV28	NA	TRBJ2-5	TGTGCCAGCAGTTTGTATCCTAGTAAAGAGACCCAGTACTTC	CASSLYPSKETQYF
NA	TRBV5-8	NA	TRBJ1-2	TGTGCCAGCAGCTTTCAGGATAGCTATGGCTACACCTTC	CASSFQDSYGYTF
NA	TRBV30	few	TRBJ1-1	TGTGCCTATATCCGGGACACCGGAAACACTGAAGCTTTCTTT	CAYIRDTGNTEAFF
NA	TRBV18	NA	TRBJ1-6	TGTGCCAGCTCACCAGGGGACTCACCGGGAGCCCTCCACTTT	CASSPGDSPGALHF
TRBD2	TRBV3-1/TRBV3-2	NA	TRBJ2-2	TGTGCCAGCAGCCAAGATTCTAGCGGGGGCTACACCGGGGAGCTGTTTTTT	CASSQDSSGGYTGELFF
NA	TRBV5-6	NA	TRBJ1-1	TGTGCCAGCAGCAGGACAGCGAACACTGAAGCTTTCTTT	CASSRTANTEAFF
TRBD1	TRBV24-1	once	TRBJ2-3	TGTGCCACCAGTGGGACAGGGGAATTAGATACGCAGTATTTT	CATSGTGELDTQYF
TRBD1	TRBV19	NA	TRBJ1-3	TGTGCCAGTAGACGACAGGGCAGCTCTGGAAACACCATATATTTT	CASRRQGSSGNTIYF
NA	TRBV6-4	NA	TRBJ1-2	TGTGCCAGCAGTGACGGTGGGCGTACTGGCTACACCTTC	CASSDGGRTGYTF
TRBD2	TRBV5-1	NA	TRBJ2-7	TGCGCCAGCAGCTTGACTAGCGGACCCTACGAGCAGTACTTC	CASSLTSGPYEQYF
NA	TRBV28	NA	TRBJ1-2	TGTGCCAGCAACGAGGCAGGGGAGAGGGGATATGGCTACACCTTC	CASNEAGERGYGYTF
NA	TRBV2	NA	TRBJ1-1	TGTGCCAGCAGTTACAGGGTGTCTGGCACTGAAGCTTTCTTT	CASSYRVSGTEAFF
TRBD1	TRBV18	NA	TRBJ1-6	TGTGCCAGCTCACCGACAGGGAATTCACCCCTCCACTTT	CASSPTGNSPLHF
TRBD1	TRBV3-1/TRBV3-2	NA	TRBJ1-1	TGTGCCAGCAGTCGACAGGGGGCGGCTGAAGCTTTCTTT	CASSRQGAAEAFF